This record concerns one T cell receptor beta chain sequence. Its antigen is unknown. CDR1 MNHEY and CDR2 SMNVEV come from the germline V gene (reference sequence). The CDR3 has 12 residues. Between the trimmed V and J ends, which lost 2 bases and 8 bases, there was a span of 7 bases. The data derive from a study of OX40 agonist ivuxolimab in advanced cancers. Study background: Prior checkpoint blockade (anti-PD-1, anti-PD-L1 or anti-CTLA-4) was permitted; around 39% had it. Among those treated, three patients had partial responses, one with hepatocellular carcinoma and two with cutaneous melanoma. Regarding the study as a whole: Expanded clones were, on average, more numerous among CD8+ T cells than CD4+.

The method was immunoSEQ multiplex PCR; TCRdb's version includes in-frame clones alone and lacks a portion of them. This repertoire shows roughly 74,000 clones, around 92% found once; its top ten account for approximately 8.6%. This TCR was sampled from an adult with an advanced solid tumor such as melanoma, head and neck, liver or kidney cancer. The V gene is TRBV27, the J gene TRBJ2-1; D remains unclear. This specimen consisted of CD4+ or CD8+ T cells sorted from blood, obtained in a trial of the OX40 agonist ivuxolimab. CDR3 in amino acids: CASSLNTYEQFF. In DNA, the CDR3 is TGTGCCAGCAGTTTAAACACCTATGAGCAGTTCTTC.